This T cell receptor (beta chain) emerged from a study of T cells in Graves' hyperthyroidism and ophthalmopathy. The study's findings and limits: Within blood appeared most thyroid clonotypes that had expanded above 0.001.

It was RNA transcripts that yielded the amplified TCR beta CDR3 regions. Primed by the HTBI set, a first-round RT-PCR was run on the TCR CDR3. Using its own MiXCR run on the multiplex PCR reads, TCRdb lists one record per CDR3 protein. The sample records a few hundred thousand distinct CDR3 sequences, around 14% being singletons. This clonotype was picked up many times. Its matching antigen is unknown. A patient was excluded if there was uncontrolled infection, other autoimmune disease, pregnancy or lactation. This CDR3 contains 14 residues. The V gene end was trimmed by 4 bases and the J gene end by 2 bases; junction bases not matched to a gene: 3. Germline V gene data show CDR1 as SGHAT and CDR2 as FQNNGV.

The chain links TRBV11-2 to TRBJ1-2; 8 nucleotides agree with TRBD1. The sequenced sample was blood. This clonotype originated in a young woman with Graves' hyperthyroidism. CDR3 amino acids: CASSYRDRNYGYTF. In nucleotides, the CDR3 is TGTGCCAGCAGCTACCGGGACAGGAACTATGGCTACACCTTC. The complete variable domain, with remaining parts taken from reference TRBV11-2 and TRBJ1-2, reads EAGVAQSPRYKIIEKRQSVAFWCNPISGHATLYWYQQILGQGPKLLIQFQNNGVVDDSQLPKDRFSAERLKGVDSTLKIQPAKLEDSAVYLCASSYRDRNYGYTFGSGTRLTVV.